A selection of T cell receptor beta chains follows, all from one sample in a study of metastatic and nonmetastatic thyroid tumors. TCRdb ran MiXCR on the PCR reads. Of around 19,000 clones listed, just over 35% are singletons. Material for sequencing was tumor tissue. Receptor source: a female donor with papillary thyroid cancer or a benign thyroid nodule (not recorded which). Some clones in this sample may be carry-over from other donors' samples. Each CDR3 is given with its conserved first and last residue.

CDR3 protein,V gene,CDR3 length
CSARGSLNYGYTF,TRBV20-1,13
CASRNIPGNRGYTF,TRBV7-2,14
CASRQQGAYGYTF,TRBV7-9,13
CSAYEPRGGFYNEQFF,TRBV20-1,16
CASSPGQVLYEQYF,TRBV28,14
CATSSRREYNEQFF,TRBV15,14
CASSSNPGAGELFF,TRBV7-3,14
CASTTYAGDPTDTQYF,TRBV7-6,16
CASRSGGGHEQYF,TRBV28,13
CASSEVAGGHYGYTF,TRBV6-1,15
CASSEGGTVNQPQHF,TRBV6-1,15
CASNDPGLAPDTQYF,TRBV19,15
CASSDTGAGHTGELFF,TRBV6-1,16
CASTGLAGNEQFF,TRBV6-1,13
CSAATGLGVGGYTF,TRBV20-1,14
CASSLYTSGGPMGADTQYF,TRBV7-6,19
CASSPPGQSEGYTF,TRBV7-9,14
CASSGTGRAQYF,TRBV28,12
CSASSGTQYF,TRBV20-1,10
CASRSRTGSTDTQYF,TRBV11-2,15
CASSFSYNSPLHF,TRBV27,13
CASRRGLDAGYTF,TRBV2,13
CASSPLQNYDGQFF,TRBV11-2,14
CASSWGQGGAYEQYF,TRBV7-2,15
CATSDSRGGTDTQYF,TRBV24-1,15
CAISDQTGEVGELFF,TRBV10-3,15
CASSPPSGYGYTF,TRBV6-1,13
CATSFQSYGYTF,TRBV6-1,12
CASSNTGLRSGNTIYF,TRBV11-2,16
CASGLTTSGSFTGELFF,TRBV12-5,17
CASSPKSDRVYNEQFF,TRBV5-1,16
CASSEDRAGQSRYGYTF,TRBV6-1,17
CASSFSSGNEQFF,TRBV6-5,13
CASSPPRVSSYEQYF,TRBV6-1,15
CASRATGGYTF,TRBV6-2/TRBV6-3,11
CASSRLAGFNEQFF,TRBV19,14
CASRESSGSGYEQFF,TRBV12-3/TRBV12-4,15
CSARNSGTASYEQYF,TRBV20-1,15
CAWSSWYPLGYTF,TRBV30,13
CASTVVAGSTDTQYF,TRBV10-1,15
CSAITSSRRGDEQFF,TRBV20-1,15
CATSTDRDSYEQYF,TRBV15,14
CASTLWGDRESGTNEKLFF,TRBV5-6,19
CASSVTGGSSYEQYF,TRBV6-1,15
CASSSGASGANVLTF,TRBV5-4,15
CASSLAGGPNEQFF,TRBV6-2/TRBV6-3,14